This paragraph covers one T cell receptor (beta chain) sequence. Its matching antigen is unknown. With random hexamers, reverse transcription was performed on about 0.5 to 1 ug of RNA. From the immunoSEQ multiplex PCR reads, TCRdb called clonotypes with MiXCR, one entry per CDR3 protein. The sample has around 300,000 distinct CDR3 sequences; about 90% are singletons. This entry belongs to a study of CD8 T cells in Susac syndrome. Study-level results: The study admitted that it had a relatively small number of individuals in its TCR sequencing and HLA analysis.

Trimming removed 0 bases from V and 3 bases from J, with 13 bases in between. The germline CDR1 and CDR2 sequences are SGHRS and YFSETQ. The CDR3 runs 16 residues. This TCR was sampled from a human donor with multiple sclerosis. The genes are TRBV5-1 and TRBJ2-1; D is unclear. The sequencing sample was made of CD4+ T cells from PBMCs. CDR3 amino acids: CASSLVPTSGYNEQFF. DNA of the CDR3: TGCGCCAGCAGCTTGGTTCCCACCTCCGGCTACAATGAGCAGTTCTTC.